Below, 17 T cell receptor beta chains from the same sample are listed, as sequenced in a study of beta chain features in type 1 diabetes. Study results and limitations: Among patients with Type 1 diabetes, TCRB CDR3s were moderately but significantly shorter in every one of the four CD4+ subsets.

Expressed TCRB transcripts were sequenced, since all the RNA that had been isolated was reverse transcribed. Assay used: immunoSEQ multiplex PCR; TCRdb lists only in-frame clones, some missing. The data hold about 650,000 clones, with 9.5% to 15% observed a single time. No cognate antigen is known for these TCRs. Sequencing was carried out using naive CD4+ T cells from blood. The source is a young man with type 1 diabetes.

This chain joins TRBV9 and TRBJ2-1; the match to TRBD1 covers 7 bases. V shed 3 bases and J 7 bases; nucleotides not matched to a gene: 10. The CDR3 sequence is 15 residues long. CDR1 and CDR2 (germline): SGDLS, YYNGEE. The CDR3 nucleotides read TGTGCCAGCAGCGCCACAGGGGACGACTGGAATGAGCAGTTCTTC. Its protein is CASSATGDDWNEQFF.

The genes are TRBV2 and TRBJ2-7, with D hard to call. Trimming removed 6 bases from V and 3 bases from J, with 9 bases in between. The CDR3 has 12 residues. CDR1 is SNHLY and CDR2 is FYNNEI in the germline V gene. CDR3 in amino acids: CASRTTGYEQYF. The CDR3 DNA reads TGTGCCAGCAGGACAACGGGCTACGAGCAGTACTTC.

V usage is TRBV5-1 and J usage is TRBJ2-3; D ambiguous. This CDR3 comprises 12 residues. Germline CDR1 is SGHRS and CDR2 is YFSETQ. Trimming pared 2 bases from V and 6 bases from J, leaving 7 bases between. CDR3 sequence reads: CASSFAADTQYF. In DNA form, the CDR3 reads TGCGCCAGCAGCTTCGCGGCGGATACGCAGTATTTT.

J is TRBJ2-5 and V is TRBV10-3, with D perhaps matching TRBD2 (6 bases). Germline CDR1 is ENHRY and CDR2 is SYGVKD. This CDR3 contains 15 residues. V lost 4 bases and J lost 7, with 19 bases in between. CDR3 sequence: CAISGMAGPEGTQYF. DNA for the CDR3: TGTGCCATCAGTGGGATGGCGGGGCCGGAGGGGACCCAGTACTTC.

This clone was seen only a few times. The chain carries TRBV2 and TRBJ2-5, with TRBD1 identical over 10 bases. CDR3 length: 13 residues. J lost 3 bases, V lost 11 bases, and 6 bases had no gene match. Germline V gene lookup returns CDR1 SNHLY and CDR2 FYNNEI. CDR3 residues: CAWAGTGEETQYF. CDR3 nucleotides: TGTGCCTGGGCCGGGACAGGGGAAGAGACCCAGTACTTC.

The chain recombines TRBV25-1 with TRBJ1-2; D gene unclear. Germline loops: CDR1 MGHDK, CDR2 SYGVNS. Trimming left V 4 bases short and J 4 bases short, with 10 bases between. The CDR3 is 13 residues long. CDR3 bases: TGTGCCAGCAGTGGGGTAGACTTCTATGGCTACACCTTC. Encoded protein: CASSGVDFYGYTF.

The chain recombines TRBV5-6 with TRBJ2-1; D uncertain. The CDR3 extends over 12 amino acids. Germline V CDR1 and CDR2: SGHDT, YYEEEE. V was pared by 2 bases and J by 8 bases, with 8 bases between. In DNA, the CDR3 is TGTGCCAGCAGCTTCAACAGCGATGAGCAGTTCTTC. It yields the protein CASSFNSDEQFF.

CDR3 loop: CASSYAGGNEQFF. In nucleotides, the CDR3 is TGTGCCAGCAGTTACGCGGGGGGCAATGAGCAGTTCTTC. The chain carries TRBV6-5 and TRBJ2-1; TRBD2 agrees at 8 bases. The germline V gene encodes CDR1 MNHEY and CDR2 SVGAGI. Losses at the gene ends were 2 bases for V and 6 bases for J; bases not matched to a gene: 0. The CDR3 loop spans 13 amino acids.

The table lists this clone with a few counts. The rearrangement joins TRBV27 to TRBJ2-7, with 13 bases aligning to TRBD2. The ends lost 9 bases at V and 2 bases at J; junction bases unmatched: 7. Germline loops: CDR1 MNHEY, CDR2 SMNVEV (reference sequence). CDR3 size: 15 residues. The CDR3 nucleotides read TGTGCCAGTTTCGGACTAGCGGGGGACACCTACGAGCAGTACTTC. Its translation: CASFGLAGDTYEQYF.

The chain carries TRBV30 and TRBJ1-3; TRBD1 matches at 9 bases. Germline CDR1 is GTSNPN and CDR2 is SVGIG (reference sequence). After removal of 5 bases from V and 0 bases from J, the junction contained 14 bases not matched to a gene. The CDR3 contains 18 residues. The CDR3 sequence is CAWSKPGTGSSSGNTIYF. CDR3 nucleotide sequence: TGTGCCTGGTCCAAACCCGGGACAGGGAGTTCCTCTGGAAACACCATATATTTT.

The genes are TRBV5-1 and TRBJ2-7; 7 bases are a match to TRBD1. This CDR3 comprises 14 residues. The ends lost 0 bases at V and 7 bases at J; junction bases unmatched: 7. Germline V CDR1 and CDR2: SGHRS, YFSETQ. The CDR3: CASSLVTLDREQYF. CDR3 DNA sequence: TGCGCCAGCAGCTTGGTCACATTGGACAGGGAGCAGTACTTC.

V gene TRBV6-5 combines with J gene TRBJ1-5; D perhaps matches TRBD1 (5 bases). There are 15 residues in the CDR3. V was shortened by 4 bases and J by 5 bases, with 15 bases between the two germline ends. The germline V gene has CDR1 MNHEY and CDR2 SVGAGI. The CDR3 reads CASSSLDRPYQPQHF. The CDR3, as DNA: TGTGCCAGCAGTTCCTTAGACAGACCATATCAGCCCCAGCATTTT.

This clone was seen a few times. This chain uses TRBV5-1 with TRBJ2-5, with 8 bases fitting TRBD1. This CDR3 region has 14 residues. The ends lost 4 bases at V and 5 bases at J; junction bases unmatched: 7. Germline values: CDR1 SGHRS, CDR2 YFSETQ. The CDR3 DNA sequence: TGCGCCAGCAGCGGGAGACAGGGGAGGGAGACCCAGTACTTC. Translation gives CASSGRQGRETQYF.

The chain carries TRBV4-3 and TRBJ2-2; either TRBD1 or TRBD2 may supply D (5 bases each). This CDR3 is 15 amino acids long. V lost 1 base and J lost 3, with 9 bases in between. In germline, CDR1 is LGHNA, CDR2 YSLEER. The CDR3 DNA is TGCGCCAGCAGCCAAGTGTCGGGGCACACCGGGGAGCTGTTTTTT. This encodes CASSQVSGHTGELFF.

This rearrangement joins TRBV6-6 to TRBJ1-1; tentatively, D is TRBD1 (6 bases). V was cut by 6 bases and J by 9 bases, with 14 bases left in between. The CDR3 contains 12 residues. CDR1 is MNHNY, CDR2 SVGAGI, per germline (reference sequence). Here the CDR3 reads CASRELQGQAFF. CDR3 nucleotides: TGTGCCAGCAGAGAACTACAGGGACAAGCTTTCTTT.

There are a few counts of this clone. The J gene is TRBJ2-2, the V gene TRBV9, with 8 bases lining up with TRBD1. The germline V gene encodes CDR1 SGDLS and CDR2 YYNGEE. Germline trimming cut 0 bases from V and 1 base from J; bases unmatched to any gene: 5. CDR3 size: 17 residues. The CDR3 bases are TGTGCCAGCAGCGTAGGAACTGGACAGGGGAACACCGGGGAGCTGTTTTTT. The encoded protein is CASSVGTGQGNTGELFF.

This clone was picked up one time. The V gene is TRBV27, the J gene TRBJ2-1; TRBD1 is a possible D gene (5 bases). The CDR3 has 16 amino acids. V lost 6 bases and J 0 bases, leaving 15 bases between the germline ends. Germline assignment: CDR1 MNHEY and CDR2 SMNVEV (reference sequence). The CDR3, as DNA: TGTGCCAGCAGCTCCCAGAGGCAGGGCTCCTACAATGAGCAGTTCTTC. It encodes CASSSQRQGSYNEQFF.